Listed here are 10 T cell receptor beta chains from one sample, sequenced in a study of blood T cells in healthy people across ages. A second roughly 6 to 12 cycle PCR used barcoded and J-beta primers. TCRdb re-called the 5' RACE reads through MiXCR, storing one row per CDR3 protein. The sample contains 650,000 to 1,000,000 distinct CDR3 sequences, around 36% of which appear only once. Source material: blood. The receptors were sampled from a man aged 18 to 30 in good health.

The DNA of the CDR3 is TGTGCCAGCAGCCGCGCAGGGGATCCCCAGTACTTC. This sequence encodes CASSRAGDPQYF. The gene calls are TRBV7-2 and TRBJ2-5, with a weak D call TRBD1 (6 bases). Germline V gene lookup returns CDR1 SGHTA and CDR2 FQGNSA. The V and J ends lost 5 bases and 9 bases respectively, with 13 bases between them. The CDR3 spans 12 residues.

This clonotype was detected only a few times. The rearrangement uses TRBV3-1 and TRBJ2-3; 7 bases match TRBD2. The CDR3 spans 16 residues. The germline V gene has CDR1 LGHDT and CDR2 YNNKEL (reference sequence). Trimming took 1 base from V and 2 from J; bases not matched to a gene: 6. CDR3 coding DNA: TGTGCCAGCAGCCAAGCCCGGGACTACTACACAGATACGCAGTATTTT. It codes for CASSQARDYYTDTQYF.

This clonotype appeared a few times. The V and J genes are TRBV4-2 and TRBJ1-1; D remains unclear. Per germline, CDR1 LGHNA and CDR2 YNFKEQ. Trimming removed 0 bases from V and 1 base from J, with 9 bases in between. This CDR3 is built from 15 residues. This chain's CDR3 is CASSQDKEPNTEAFF. The CDR3 region has the DNA TGTGCCAGCAGCCAAGATAAGGAACCGAACACTGAAGCTTTCTTT.

The J gene is TRBJ2-1, the V gene TRBV7-2; tentatively, D is TRBD1 (8 bases). CDR1 SGHTA and CDR2 FQGNSA come from the germline V gene. The V end lost 5 bases, the J end lost 8 bases, and 22 bases lay between the germline ends. This CDR3 region has 16 residues. CDR3 coding DNA: TGTGCCAGCAGCCCACAGGGGGGGGGCGGGGTATATGAGCAGTTCTTC. It translates to CASSPQGGGGVYEQFF.

This clonotype was counted a few times. V is TRBV4-3 and J is TRBJ1-6; D perhaps matches TRBD1 (5 bases). Germline V gene data show CDR1 as LGHNA and CDR2 as YSLEER. This CDR3 has 16 amino acids. V was trimmed by 0 bases and J by 9 bases, leaving 15 bases between them. CDR3 nucleotides: TGCGCCAGCAGCCAAGATCTTCCCGGGGCAGGTTCACCCCTCCACTTT. Its translation is CASSQDLPGAGSPLHF.

This clonotype was seen more than once but under ten times. The chain is built from TRBV7-2 and TRBJ2-3, with TRBD2 identical over 8 bases. CDR1 SGHTA and CDR2 FQGNSA come from the germline V gene. The CDR3 contains 16 residues. V was clipped by 1 base and J by 2 bases; unmatched bases: 5. The CDR3 DNA sequence: TGTGCCAGCAGCTTAGTATCAGCGGGGGCCACAGATACGCAGTATTTT. This gives the protein CASSLVSAGATDTQYF.

This clonotype was recorded many times. The genes are TRBV4-3 and TRBJ2-3, with a tentative D call TRBD2 (6 bases). Germline V gives CDR1 LGHNA, CDR2 YSLEER. This CDR3 region has 15 residues. Trimming cost V 4 bases and J 2 bases, with 13 bases left between them. The CDR3 spells CASSLGLSYTDTQYF. As DNA, the CDR3 is TGCGCCAGCAGCCTTGGACTATCCTACACAGATACGCAGTATTTT.

The chain uses TRBV24-1 and TRBJ2-3; D call uncertain. Germline V CDR1 and CDR2: KGHDR, SFDVKD. This CDR3 has 13 amino acids. V was pared by 4 bases and J by 8 bases, with 12 bases between. The CDR3 bases are TGTGCCACCAGTGACCCACAGCAGCGTACGCAGTATTTT. This translates into CATSDPQQRTQYF.

Only a few counts were recorded for this clonotype. The chain carries TRBV12-5 and TRBJ2-3, with 13 bases identical to TRBD2. Germline loops: CDR1 LGHNT, CDR2 FRNRAP. This CDR3 region has 16 residues. V shed 4 bases and J 2 bases; nucleotides not matched to a gene: 3. CDR3 nucleotides: TGTGCTAGTGGTTCAGGACTAGCGGGGGACACAGATACGCAGTATTTT. This codes for CASGSGLAGDTDTQYF.

The chain combines TRBV5-1 with TRBJ2-3; 7 bases map to TRBD1. Germline trimming cut 0 bases from V and 9 bases from J; bases unmatched to any gene: 7. Per the germline V gene, CDR1 is SGHRS and CDR2 is YFSETQ. The CDR3 length is 14 residues. DNA of the CDR3: TGCGCCAGCAGCTTGGCCGGGACAGACGGAACGCAGTATTTT. Amino acid sequence: CASSLAGTDGTQYF.